This T cell receptor (beta chain) was identified during a study of T cell changes during pregnancy in multiple sclerosis. TCRdb's table, derived via immunoSEQ multiplex PCR, lists solely in-frame clones and lacks some. The sample has 35,000 to 45,000 clones, approximately 93% seen once. CDR3 size: 14 residues. The germline V gene encodes CDR1 SGHRS and CDR2 YFSETQ. V was pared by 0 bases and J by 0 bases, with 7 bases between. The chain carries TRBV5-1 and TRBJ2-7; no reliable D call. Sequences were derived from CD4+ T cells from peripheral blood mononuclear cells, sampled in the first trimester of pregnancy. The clonotype comes from a female donor with multiple sclerosis, enrolled in a pregnancy study. The CDR3 is CASSLGDSSYEQYF. In DNA form, the CDR3 reads TGCGCCAGCAGCTTGGGTGATAGCTCCTACGAGCAGTACTTC. The full variable domain, in which reference TRBV5-1 and TRBJ2-7 provide the parts outside the CDR3, is KAGVTQTPRYLIKTRGQQVTLSCSPISGHRSVSWYQQTPGQGLQFLFEYFSETQRNKGNFPGRFSGRQFSNSRSEMNVSTLELGDSALYLCASSLGDSSYEQYFGPGTRLTVT.